This TCR beta chain was identified in a study of beta chain features in type 1 diabetes. Study as a whole: Regarding age, gender and cell yields, patients proved similar to healthy donors.

Germline CDR1 is SGHTA and CDR2 is FQGNSA. V dropped 2 bases and J dropped 5; count of bases not matched to a gene: 4. This CDR3 region has 15 residues. General observations from the study: Within each of all four CD4+ subsets, Type 1 diabetes patients had TCRB CDR3s that were moderately but significantly shorter. Lower insertion and higher deletion counts appeared at VDJ junctions in type 1 diabetes patients.

On this clone itself: Its antigen remains unidentified.

Expressed TCRB transcripts got sequenced, as all isolated RNA was reverse transcribed. Sequencing of naive, central memory and regulatory T cell samples gave an average of around 4 million reads. The data were produced by immunoSEQ multiplex PCR, yet TCRdb's version contains in-frame clones alone and is incomplete. The sample lists around 330,000 clones, approximately 11% occurring once. The chain is built from TRBV7-2 and TRBJ2-1; 9 bases match TRBD2. The sample taken for sequencing was naive CD4+ T cells from blood. The sequence came from a woman in her thirties in good health. The CDR3 loop is CASSLFLAGDNEQFF. The DNA for the CDR3 is TGTGCCAGCAGCTTATTTTTAGCGGGAGACAATGAGCAGTTCTTC.